This T cell receptor beta chain was profiled in a study of blood T cell repertoires in COVID-19. The CDR3 loop spans 13 amino acids. The V segment lost 6 bases and the J segment 8 bases; nucleotides outside the gene matches: 7. The data were produced by immunoSEQ multiplex PCR, yet TCRdb's version contains in-frame clones alone and is incomplete. The sample records about 150,000 clones, roughly 90% being singletons. This clonotype was sampled from a woman aged 45-59 years with acute or convalescent COVID-19. The material sequenced was peripheral blood. The V call is TRBV12-3 or TRBV12-4, the J call TRBJ1-2, with 9 bases aligning to TRBD1. In nucleotides, the CDR3 is TGTGCCAGCAGACTTAACAGGGGGCAGGGCTACACCTTC. Protein sequence: CASRLNRGQGYTF.